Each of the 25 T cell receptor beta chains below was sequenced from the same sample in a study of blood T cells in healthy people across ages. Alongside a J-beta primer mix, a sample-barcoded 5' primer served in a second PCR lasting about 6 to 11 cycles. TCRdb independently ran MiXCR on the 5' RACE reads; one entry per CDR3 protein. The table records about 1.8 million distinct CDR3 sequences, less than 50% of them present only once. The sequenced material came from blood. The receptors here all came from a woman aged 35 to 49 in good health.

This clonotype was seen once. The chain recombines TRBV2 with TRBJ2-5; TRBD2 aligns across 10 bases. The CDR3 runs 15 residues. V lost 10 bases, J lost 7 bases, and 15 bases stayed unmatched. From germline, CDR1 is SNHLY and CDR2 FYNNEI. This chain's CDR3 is CANSPGTSVLVTQYF. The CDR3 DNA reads TGTGCCAATTCGCCAGGGACTAGCGTTTTGGTGACCCAGTACTTC.

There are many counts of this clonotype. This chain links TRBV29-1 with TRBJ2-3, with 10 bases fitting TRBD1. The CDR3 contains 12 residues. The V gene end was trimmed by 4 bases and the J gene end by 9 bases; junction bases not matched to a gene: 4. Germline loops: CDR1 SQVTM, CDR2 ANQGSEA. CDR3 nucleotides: TGCAGCGTTGGACAGGGGGCGCAAACGCAGTATTTT. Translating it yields CSVGQGAQTQYF.

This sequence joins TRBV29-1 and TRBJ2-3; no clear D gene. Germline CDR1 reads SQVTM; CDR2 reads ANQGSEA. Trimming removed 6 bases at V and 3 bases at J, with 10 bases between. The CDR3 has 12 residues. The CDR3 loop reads CSVAWGTDTQYF. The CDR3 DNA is TGCAGCGTAGCTTGGGGTACAGATACGCAGTATTTT.

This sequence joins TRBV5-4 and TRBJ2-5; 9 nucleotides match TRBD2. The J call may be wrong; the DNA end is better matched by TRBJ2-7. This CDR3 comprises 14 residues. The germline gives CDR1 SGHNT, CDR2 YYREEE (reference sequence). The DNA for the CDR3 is TGTGCCAGCAGCTCAGGACTAGCGAATTACGAGCAGTACTTC. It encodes CASSSGLANYEQYF.

The CDR3 protein is CASSGDRTTMNTEAFF. CDR3 in DNA: TGTGCCAGCAGTGGGGACAGAACTACCATGAACACTGAAGCTTTCTTT. This chain uses TRBV12-3 or TRBV12-4 with TRBJ1-1; 7 bases match TRBD1. This CDR3 has 16 amino acids. Trimming removed 5 bases from V and 0 bases from J; junction bases left unmatched: 9.

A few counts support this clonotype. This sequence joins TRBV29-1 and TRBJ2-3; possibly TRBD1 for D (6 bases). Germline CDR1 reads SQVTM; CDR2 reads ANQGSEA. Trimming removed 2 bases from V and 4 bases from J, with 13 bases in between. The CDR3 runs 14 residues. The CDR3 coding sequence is TGCAGCGTTGAACTTGACAGGTCCCCAGATACGCAGTATTTT. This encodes CSVELDRSPDTQYF.

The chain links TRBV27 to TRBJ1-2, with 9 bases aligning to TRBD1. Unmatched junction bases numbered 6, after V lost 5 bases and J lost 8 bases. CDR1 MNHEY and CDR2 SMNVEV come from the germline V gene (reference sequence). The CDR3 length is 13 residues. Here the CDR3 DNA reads TGTGCCAGCAGTGTGGGGACAGGGACCGGCTACACCTTC. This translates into CASSVGTGTGYTF.

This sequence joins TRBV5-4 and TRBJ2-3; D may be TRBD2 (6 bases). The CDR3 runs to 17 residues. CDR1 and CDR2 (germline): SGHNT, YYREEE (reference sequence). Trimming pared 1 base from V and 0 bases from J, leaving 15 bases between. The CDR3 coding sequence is TGTGCCAGCAGCTTGCGGCAGGGAGGCTACAGCACAGATACGCAGTATTTT. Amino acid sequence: CASSLRQGGYSTDTQYF.

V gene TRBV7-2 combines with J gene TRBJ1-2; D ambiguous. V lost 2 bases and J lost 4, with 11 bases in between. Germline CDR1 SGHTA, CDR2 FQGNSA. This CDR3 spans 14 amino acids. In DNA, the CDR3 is TGTGCCAGCAGCTTAAAGTCGTCCGGCTATGGCTACACCTTC. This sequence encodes CASSLKSSGYGYTF.

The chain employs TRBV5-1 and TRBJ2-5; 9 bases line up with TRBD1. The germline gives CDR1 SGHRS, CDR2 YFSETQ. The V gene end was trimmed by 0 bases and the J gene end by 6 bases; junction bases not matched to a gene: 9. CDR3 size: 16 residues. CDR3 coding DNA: TGCGCCAGCAGCTTGGGACCGGGACAGGGCTTCCAGACCCAGTACTTC. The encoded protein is CASSLGPGQGFQTQYF.

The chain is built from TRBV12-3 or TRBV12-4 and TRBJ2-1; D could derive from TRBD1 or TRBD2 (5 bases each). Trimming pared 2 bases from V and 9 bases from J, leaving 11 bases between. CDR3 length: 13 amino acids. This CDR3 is CASSLKWGSEQFF. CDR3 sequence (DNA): TGTGCCAGCAGTTTAAAGTGGGGGTCTGAGCAGTTCTTC.

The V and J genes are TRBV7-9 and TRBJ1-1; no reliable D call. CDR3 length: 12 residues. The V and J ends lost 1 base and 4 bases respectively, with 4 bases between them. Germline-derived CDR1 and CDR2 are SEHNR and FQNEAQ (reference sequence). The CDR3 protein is CASSLESTEAFF. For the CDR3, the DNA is TGTGCCAGCAGCTTAGAATCCACTGAAGCTTTCTTT.

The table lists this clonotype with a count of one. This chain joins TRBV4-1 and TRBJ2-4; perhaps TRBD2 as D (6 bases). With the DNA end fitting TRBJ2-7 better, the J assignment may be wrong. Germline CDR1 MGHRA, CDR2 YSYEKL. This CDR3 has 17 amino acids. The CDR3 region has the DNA TGCGCCAGCAGCCTTGGTACGGCGCGGGGCGGAGCCTACGAGCAGTACTTC. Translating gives CASSLGTARGGAYEQYF.

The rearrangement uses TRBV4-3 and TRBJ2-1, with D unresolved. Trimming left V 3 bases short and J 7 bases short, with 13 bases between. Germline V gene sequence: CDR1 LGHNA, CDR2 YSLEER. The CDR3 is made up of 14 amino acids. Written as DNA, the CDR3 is TGCGCCAGCAGCCACGCCCGTGTGGCAAATGAGCAGTTCTTC. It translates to CASSHARVANEQFF.

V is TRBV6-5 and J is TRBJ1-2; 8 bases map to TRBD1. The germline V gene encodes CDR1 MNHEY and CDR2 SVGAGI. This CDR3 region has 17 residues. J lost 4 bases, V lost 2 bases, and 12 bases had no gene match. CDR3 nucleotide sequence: TGTGCCAGCAGTTACCGAAATGACAGGGGCGGCTCCTATGGCTACACCTTC. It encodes CASSYRNDRGGSYGYTF.

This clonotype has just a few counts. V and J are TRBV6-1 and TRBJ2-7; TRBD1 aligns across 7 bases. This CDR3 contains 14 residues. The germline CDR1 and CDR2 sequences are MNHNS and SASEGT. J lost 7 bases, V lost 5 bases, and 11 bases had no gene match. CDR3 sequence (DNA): TGTGCCAGCAGTCGGACAGGAGCCTGGGAGGAGCAGTACTTC. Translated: CASSRTGAWEEQYF.

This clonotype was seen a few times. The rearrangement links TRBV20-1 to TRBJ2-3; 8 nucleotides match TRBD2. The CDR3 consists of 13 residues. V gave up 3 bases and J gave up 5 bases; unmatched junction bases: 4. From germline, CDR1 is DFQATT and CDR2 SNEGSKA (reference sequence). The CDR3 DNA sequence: TGCAGTGCTAGGCGGGGGGCTCAAGATACGCAGTATTTT. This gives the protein CSARRGAQDTQYF.

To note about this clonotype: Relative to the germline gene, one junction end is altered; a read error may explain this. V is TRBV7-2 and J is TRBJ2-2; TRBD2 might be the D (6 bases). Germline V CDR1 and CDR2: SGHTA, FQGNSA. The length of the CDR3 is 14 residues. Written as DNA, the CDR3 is TGTGCCAGCAGCGGCGCAGGGATCACCGGGGGGCTGTTTTTT. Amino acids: CASSGAGITGGLFF.

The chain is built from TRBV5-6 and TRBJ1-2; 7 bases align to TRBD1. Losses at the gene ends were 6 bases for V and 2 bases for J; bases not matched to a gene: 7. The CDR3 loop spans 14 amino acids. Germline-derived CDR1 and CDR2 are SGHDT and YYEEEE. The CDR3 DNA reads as TGTGCCAGCAACGCGGGACAGAGCAACTATGGCTACACCTTC. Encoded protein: CASNAGQSNYGYTF.

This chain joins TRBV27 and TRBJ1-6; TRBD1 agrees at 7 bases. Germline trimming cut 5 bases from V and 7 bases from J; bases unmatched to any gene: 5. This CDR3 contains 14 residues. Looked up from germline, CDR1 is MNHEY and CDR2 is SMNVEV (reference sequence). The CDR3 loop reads CASSITQGNSPLHF. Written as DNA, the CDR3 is TGTGCCAGCAGTATTACACAGGGGAATTCACCCCTCCACTTT.

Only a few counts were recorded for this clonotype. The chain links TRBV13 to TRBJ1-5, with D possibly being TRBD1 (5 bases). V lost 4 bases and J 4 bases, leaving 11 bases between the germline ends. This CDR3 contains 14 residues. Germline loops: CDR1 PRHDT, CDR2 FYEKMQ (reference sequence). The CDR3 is CASSSGNRNQPQHF. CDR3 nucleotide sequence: TGTGCCAGCAGCTCGGGGAACAGGAATCAGCCCCAGCATTTT.

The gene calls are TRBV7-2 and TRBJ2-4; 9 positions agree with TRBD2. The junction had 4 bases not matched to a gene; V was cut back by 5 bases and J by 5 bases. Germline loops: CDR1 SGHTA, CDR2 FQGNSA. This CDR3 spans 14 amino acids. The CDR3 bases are TGTGCCAGCAGCATCGCGGGGGGGCAAAACATTCAGTACTTC. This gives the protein CASSIAGGQNIQYF. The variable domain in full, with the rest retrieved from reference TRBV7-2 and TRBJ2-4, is GAGVSQSPSNKVTEKGKDVELRCDPISGHTALYWYRQSLGQGLEFLIYFQGNSAPDKSGLPSDRFSAERTGGSVSTLTIQRTQQEDSAVYLCASSIAGGQNIQYFGAGTRLSVL.

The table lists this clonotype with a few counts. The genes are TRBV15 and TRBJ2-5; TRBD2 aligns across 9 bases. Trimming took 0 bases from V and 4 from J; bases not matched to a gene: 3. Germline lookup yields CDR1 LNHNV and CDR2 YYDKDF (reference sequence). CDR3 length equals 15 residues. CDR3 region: CATSRDAGGPETQYF. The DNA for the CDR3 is TGTGCCACCAGCAGAGATGCGGGGGGGCCAGAGACCCAGTACTTC.

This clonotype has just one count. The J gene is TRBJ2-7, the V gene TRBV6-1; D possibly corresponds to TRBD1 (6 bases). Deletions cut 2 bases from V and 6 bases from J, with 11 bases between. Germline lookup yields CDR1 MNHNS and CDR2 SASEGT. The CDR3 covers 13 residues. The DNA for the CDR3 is TGTGCCAGCAGTGAACGACAGGAGTCCGAGCAGTACTTC. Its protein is CASSERQESEQYF.

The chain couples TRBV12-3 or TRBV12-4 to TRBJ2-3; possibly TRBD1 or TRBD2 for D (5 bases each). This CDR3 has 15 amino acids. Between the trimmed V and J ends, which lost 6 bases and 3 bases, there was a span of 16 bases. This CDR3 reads CASRPPGPRTDTQYF. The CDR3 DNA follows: TGTGCCAGCAGGCCCCCGGGACCCAGAACAGATACGCAGTATTTT.